This T cell receptor (beta chain) was profiled in a study of T-cell memory formation after mild COVID-19. This CDR3 has 12 residues. V dropped 5 bases and J dropped 6; count of bases not matched to a gene: 4. Worth noting for this clonotype: Antigen unknown.

Overall study findings and caveats: CD4/CD8 balance characterized clones contracting day 15 to 85, and CD4+ skew characterized later expanders. Some responding clones appeared in pre-infection memory, suggesting cross-reactive memory joined.

5'RACE with constant-segment primers built TCRalpha and TCRbeta cDNA libraries with UMIs. TCRdb re-derived calls from the 5' RACE reads in MiXCR, one entry per CDR3 protein. The sample holds 470,000 or so distinct CDR3 sequences; about 20% are singletons and the top ten take about a fifth. The chain links TRBV12-3 or TRBV12-4 to TRBJ2-7; 7 bases match TRBD1. The sequence was collected from a man younger than 35 who had mild COVID-19 (a few samples of this study predate the infection). Cell type and time point are not known. Sequences were obtained from PBMCs or a T cell subset sorted from them (not recorded which). The CDR3 coding sequence is TGTGCCAGCAGTCAACAGGGGATCGAGCAGTACGTC. Translating gives CASSQQGIEQYV.